The 13 T cell receptor beta chains listed next were all sequenced from one sample in a study of T cells in Graves' hyperthyroidism and ophthalmopathy. TCR beta CDR3 regions were amplified from RNA transcripts. An initial round of RT-PCR targeting the TCR CDR3 relied on the HTBI primer set. One entry per CDR3 protein results from TCRdb running MiXCR on the multiplex PCR reads. The sample records approximately 360,000 distinct CDR3 sequences, roughly 25% being singletons. The sequenced material came from blood. The source is a man aged 50 or older with Graves' hyperthyroidism.

The chain recombines TRBV27 with TRBJ2-5; D is uncertain. The CDR3 sequence is 14 residues long. From germline, CDR1 is MNHEY and CDR2 SMNVEV (reference sequence). The V end was cut by 2 bases, the J end by 4 bases, with 11 bases between. CDR3 DNA: TGTGCCAGCAGTTTAGAGAAGACGCTAGAGACCCAGTACTTC. Its translation: CASSLEKTLETQYF.

The chain couples TRBV15 to TRBJ2-7; 8 bases are shared with TRBD1. The germline CDR1 and CDR2 sequences are LNHNV and YYDKDF (reference sequence). The J segment lost 4 bases and the V segment lost 0 bases, leaving 8 bases of the junction unmatched. This CDR3 has 16 residues. For the CDR3, the DNA is TGTGCCACCAGCAGAGAGACCACAGGGGGGAATTACGAGCAGTACTTC. Its protein product is CATSRETTGGNYEQYF.

The sample holds many counts of this clonotype. The chain links TRBV12-3 or TRBV12-4 to TRBJ2-7; no reliable D call. Deletions cut 3 bases from V and 6 bases from J, with 12 bases between. The CDR3 spans 13 residues. The CDR3 is CASSLVAASEQYF. CDR3 sequence (DNA): TGTGCCAGCAGTTTGGTGGCGGCAAGCGAGCAGTACTTC.

V is TRBV28 and J is TRBJ2-2, with 9 positions matching TRBD2. This CDR3 contains 18 residues. CDR1 and CDR2 from the germline V gene are MDHEN and SYDVKM. Losses at the gene ends were 6 bases for V and 5 bases for J; bases not matched to a gene: 16. In DNA, the CDR3 is TGTGCCAGCAGACCTCCCGGCCGGTTAGCGGGAGTAACCGGGGAGCTGTTTTTT. It yields the protein CASRPPGRLAGVTGELFF.

This clonotype was picked up many times. The gene calls are TRBV11-2 and TRBJ2-5; D gene uncertain. With 3 bases removed from V and 4 bases from J, the gap between germline ends came to 12 bases. Germline CDR1 is SGHAT and CDR2 is FQNNGV. The CDR3 is made up of 14 amino acids. As DNA, the CDR3 is TGTGCCAGCAGCTTCACAGAATCGCGAGAGACCCAGTACTTC. Residues: CASSFTESRETQYF.

This chain joins TRBV6-4 and TRBJ2-1, with TRBD2 matching over 7 bases. Germline V gives CDR1 MRHNA, CDR2 SNTAGT. CDR3 size: 13 residues. V was clipped by 6 bases and J by 8 bases; unmatched bases: 7. The CDR3 reads CASSPRRGDEQFF. The CDR3, as DNA: TGTGCCAGCAGCCCTCGACGGGGGGATGAGCAGTTCTTC.

This clonotype showed up many times. CDR3 sequence reads: CASGDYAYEQYF. In nucleotides, the CDR3 is TGCGCCAGCGGGGACTACGCCTACGAGCAGTACTTC. The chain combines TRBV5-1 with TRBJ2-7, with 7 bases matching TRBD2. Germline V gene lookup returns CDR1 SGHRS and CDR2 YFSETQ. Trimming at V came to 7 bases and at J to 2 bases, leaving 3 bases not matched to a gene. CDR3 length: 12 residues.

There are a few counts of this clonotype. This sequence joins TRBV5-1 and TRBJ2-5; 10 nucleotides line up with TRBD2. The germline V gene has CDR1 SGHRS and CDR2 YFSETQ. V was clipped by 1 base and J by 5 bases; unmatched bases: 11. The CDR3 loop spans 17 amino acids. The DNA for the CDR3 is TGCGCCAGCAGCTTGAAGGCTAGCGGGAGCAGTTTTGAGACCCAGTACTTC. Translated, it gives CASSLKASGSSFETQYF.

This clonotype was picked up a small number of times. This rearrangement joins TRBV4-2 to TRBJ2-5; 11 bases align to TRBD2. The germline gives CDR1 LGHNA, CDR2 YNFKEQ. Losses at the gene ends were 0 bases for V and 2 bases for J; bases not matched to a gene: 11. This CDR3 contains 19 residues. Here the CDR3 reads CASSQDPGPLAGGQETQYF. The CDR3 nucleotides read TGTGCCAGCAGCCAAGATCCCGGCCCCCTAGCGGGAGGTCAAGAGACCCAGTACTTC.

This sequence joins TRBV20-1 and TRBJ2-3, with 8 nucleotides matching TRBD2. The CDR3 is 15 amino acids. V lost 0 bases to trimming and J lost 3 bases; unmatched junction nucleotides: 5. Germline assignment: CDR1 DFQATT and CDR2 SNEGSKA (reference sequence). The CDR3 protein is CSARDWQRETDTQYF. For the CDR3, the DNA is TGCAGTGCTAGAGATTGGCAGCGGGAGACAGATACGCAGTATTTT.

The table lists this clonotype with many counts. The gene calls are TRBV2 and TRBJ2-5; D call uncertain. CDR3 length equals 14 residues. V lost 11 bases and J lost 0, with 16 bases in between. From germline, CDR1 is SNHLY and CDR2 FYNNEI. CDR3 in DNA: TGTGCCGCTTCCCTTACGGAGTACCAAGAGACCCAGTACTTC. It encodes CAASLTEYQETQYF.

This clonotype occurred once. The genes are TRBV5-4 and TRBJ2-3; D may match TRBD1 or TRBD2 (6 bases each). V dropped 2 bases and J dropped 6 bases, with 19 bases sitting between them. The germline CDR1 and CDR2 sequences are SGHNT and YYREEE (reference sequence). The CDR3 length is 16 residues. The CDR3 reads CASSLVGRGGGDTQYF. The DNA for the CDR3 is TGTGCCAGCAGCTTAGTCGGACGAGGGGGAGGTGATACGCAGTATTTT.

The chain links TRBV6-1 to TRBJ1-2; D is possibly TRBD1 (5 bases). V was trimmed by 11 bases and J by 8 bases, leaving 21 bases between them. Germline V gene data show CDR1 as MNHNS and CDR2 as SASEGT. This CDR3 contains 13 residues. The CDR3 sequence is CAARQGLLGGYTF. Here the CDR3 DNA reads TGTGCCGCCCGGCAGGGCCTTCTCGGGGGCTACACCTTC.